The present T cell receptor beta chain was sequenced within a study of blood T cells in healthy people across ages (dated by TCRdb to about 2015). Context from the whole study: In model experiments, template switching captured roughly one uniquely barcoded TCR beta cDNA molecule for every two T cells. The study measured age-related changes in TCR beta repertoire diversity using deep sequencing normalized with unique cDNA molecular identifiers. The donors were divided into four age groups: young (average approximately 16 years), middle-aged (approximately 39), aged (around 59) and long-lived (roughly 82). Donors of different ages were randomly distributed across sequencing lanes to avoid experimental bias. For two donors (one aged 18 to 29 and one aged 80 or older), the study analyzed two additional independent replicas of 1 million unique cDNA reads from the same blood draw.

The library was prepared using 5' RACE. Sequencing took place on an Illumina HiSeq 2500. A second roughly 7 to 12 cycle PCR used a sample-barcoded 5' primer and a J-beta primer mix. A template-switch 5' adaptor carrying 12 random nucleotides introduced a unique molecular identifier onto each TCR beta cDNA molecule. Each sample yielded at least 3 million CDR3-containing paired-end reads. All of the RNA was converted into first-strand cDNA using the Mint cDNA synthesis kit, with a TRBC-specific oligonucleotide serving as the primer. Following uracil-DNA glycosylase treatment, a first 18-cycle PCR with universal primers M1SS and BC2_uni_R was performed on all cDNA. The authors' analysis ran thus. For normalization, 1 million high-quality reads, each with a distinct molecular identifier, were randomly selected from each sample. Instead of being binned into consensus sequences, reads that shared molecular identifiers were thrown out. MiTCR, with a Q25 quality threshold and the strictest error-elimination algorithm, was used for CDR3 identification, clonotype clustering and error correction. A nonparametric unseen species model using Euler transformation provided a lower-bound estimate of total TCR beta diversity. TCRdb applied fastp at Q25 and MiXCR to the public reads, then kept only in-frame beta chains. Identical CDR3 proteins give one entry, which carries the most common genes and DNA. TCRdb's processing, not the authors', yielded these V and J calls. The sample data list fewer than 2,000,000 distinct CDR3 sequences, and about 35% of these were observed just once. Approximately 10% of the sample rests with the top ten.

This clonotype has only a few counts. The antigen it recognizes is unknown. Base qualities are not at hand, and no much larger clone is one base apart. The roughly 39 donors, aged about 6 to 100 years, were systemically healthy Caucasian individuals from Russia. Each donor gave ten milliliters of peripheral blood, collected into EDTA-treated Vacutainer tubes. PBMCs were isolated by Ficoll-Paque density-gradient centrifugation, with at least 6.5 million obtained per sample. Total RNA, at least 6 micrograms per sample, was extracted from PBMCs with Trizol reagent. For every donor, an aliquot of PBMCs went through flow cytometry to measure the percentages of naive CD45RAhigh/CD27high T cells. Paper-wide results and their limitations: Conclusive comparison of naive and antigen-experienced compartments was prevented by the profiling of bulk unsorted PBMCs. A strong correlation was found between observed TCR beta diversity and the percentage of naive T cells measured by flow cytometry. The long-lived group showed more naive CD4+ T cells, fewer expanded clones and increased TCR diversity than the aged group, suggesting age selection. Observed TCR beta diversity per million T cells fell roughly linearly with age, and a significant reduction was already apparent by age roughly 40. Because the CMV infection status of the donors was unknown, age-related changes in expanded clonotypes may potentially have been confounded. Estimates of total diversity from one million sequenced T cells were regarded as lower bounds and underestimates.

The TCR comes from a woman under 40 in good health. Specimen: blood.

This receptor carries the CDR3 CASSRMTGTSSYTF. The DNA is as follows: TGTGCCAGCAGCAGAATGACCGGGACTTCAAGCTACACCTTC. This sequence uses TRBV5-8 and TRBJ1-2; a tentative D match to TRBD1 spans 5 bases. CDR1 and CDR2, looked up from the germline V gene, are SGHTS and YDEGEE. The CDR3 holds 14 amino acids from the cysteine to the phenylalanine. Solely the CDR3 DNA is kept, with 42 bases framed from the first base. V is shortened by 4 bases, J by 9 bases, and the region joining them spans 19 bases.